These 27 T cell receptor beta chains originate from one sample sequenced in a study of T cell repertoires in cytomegalovirus infection. TCRdb reprocessed the reads via MiXCR and lists one record per CDR3 protein. The table has about 740,000 distinct CDR3 sequences, roughly 30% seen once; the top ten hold around a sixth. These receptors have no identified antigens. The source material was cultured PBMCs, sampled from culture after CMV antigen stimulation. Source of these receptors: a human donor in good health (CMV status not recorded). Some clones in this sample may be carry-over from other donors' samples.

The chain uses TRBV19 and TRBJ1-3, with 8 bases identical to TRBD1. CDR1 is LNHDA and CDR2 is SQIVND in the germline V gene (reference sequence). The V and J ends lost 6 bases and 4 bases, in that order; junction bases with no gene match: 8. This CDR3 spans 15 amino acids. The DNA of the CDR3 is TGTGCCAGTAGAAAAGCAGGGGGCGCCGGAAACACCATATATTTT. Translation gives CASRKAGGAGNTIYF.

The V call is TRBV29-1, the J call TRBJ2-3; D ambiguous. This CDR3 is built from 12 residues. Germline assignment: CDR1 SQVTM and CDR2 ANQGSEA. Trimming took 7 bases from V and 2 from J, leaving 10 bases between them. DNA for the CDR3: TGCAGCGGAACAGAGGTCACAGATACGCAGTATTTT. This codes for CSGTEVTDTQYF.

The rearrangement joins TRBV18 to TRBJ2-1; D gene unclear. The CDR3 is made up of 12 amino acids. The V end lost 0 bases, the J end lost 11 bases, and 8 bases lay between the germline ends. Germline CDR1 reads KGHSH; CDR2 reads LQKENI. CDR3 amino acids: CASSPPEIKQFF. CDR3 nucleotides: TGTGCCAGCTCACCACCTGAAATTAAGCAGTTCTTC.

This clonotype was found once. This rearrangement joins TRBV28 to TRBJ2-1, with D tentatively TRBD2 (5 bases). The V and J ends lost 2 bases and 8 bases respectively, with 19 bases between them. The CDR3 covers 16 residues. The germline gives CDR1 MDHEN, CDR2 SYDVKM. This chain's CDR3 is CASSLGTSWYGDEQFF. The CDR3 DNA reads as TGTGCCAGCAGTTTAGGAACTAGTTGGTACGGCGATGAGCAGTTCTTC.

The chain has TRBV5-1 and TRBJ2-3, with TRBD2 matching 10 bases. The CDR3 is 14 residues long. CDR1 is SGHRS, CDR2 YFSETQ, per germline. Germline trimming cut 3 bases from V and 6 bases from J; bases unmatched to any gene: 4. The CDR3 loop reads CASSSPSGGDTQYF. The CDR3 DNA reads TGCGCCAGCAGCTCCCCTAGCGGGGGCGATACGCAGTATTTT. The full variable domain, in which reference TRBV5-1 and TRBJ2-3 provide the parts outside the CDR3, is KAGVTQTPRYLIKTRGQQVTLSCSPISGHRSVSWYQQTPGQGLQFLFEYFSETQRNKGNFPGRFSGRQFSNSRSEMNVSTLELGDSALYLCASSSPSGGDTQYFGPGTRLTVL.

The rearrangement links TRBV12-3 or TRBV12-4 to TRBJ1-1, with D possibly being TRBD1 (6 bases). V dropped 8 bases and J dropped 3 bases, with 16 bases sitting between them. CDR3 length: 14 residues. The CDR3 loop reads CASVPRGGYTEAFF. The CDR3 region has the DNA TGTGCCAGCGTTCCAAGGGGGGGGTACACTGAAGCTTTCTTT.

This clonotype was seen a handful of times. This sequence joins TRBV28 and TRBJ2-1; no definite D call. Per the germline V gene, CDR1 is MDHEN and CDR2 is SYDVKM. The V and J ends lost 1 base and 0 bases respectively, with 19 bases between them. The CDR3 spans 19 residues. The CDR3 here is CASSLYDSGHRSSYNEQFF. The CDR3 DNA reads as TGTGCCAGCAGTTTATATGATTCTGGGCACCGGAGCTCCTACAATGAGCAGTTCTTC.

The chain carries TRBV6-6 and TRBJ2-7; D uncertain. CDR3 size: 14 residues. The germline V gene encodes CDR1 MNHNY and CDR2 SVGAGI (reference sequence). Trimming took off 4 bases at V and 5 bases at J, with 15 bases between the two ends. The CDR3 loop reads CASSFVVSCDEQYF. The CDR3 DNA follows: TGTGCCAGCAGTTTCGTGGTCAGCTGCGACGAGCAGTACTTC.

This chain uses TRBV20-1 with TRBJ1-5; D is perhaps TRBD1 (5 bases). This CDR3 has 14 amino acids. Per the germline V gene, CDR1 is DFQATT and CDR2 is SNEGSKA (reference sequence). V lost 6 bases to trimming and J lost 4 bases, with 16 bases between them. CDR3 sequence reads: CSAQRGEGNQPQHF. The CDR3 bases are TGCAGTGCCCAGCGAGGGGAAGGTAATCAGCCCCAGCATTTT.

This clonotype came up a few times. The chain has TRBV7-2 and TRBJ2-4, with D perhaps TRBD1 or TRBD2 (5 bases each). Germline lookup yields CDR1 SGHTA and CDR2 FQGNSA. The CDR3 length is 17 residues. The germline V and J ends were trimmed by 3 bases and 0 bases, with 15 bases remaining between them. The CDR3 DNA reads TGTGCCAGCAGCTTCTTGGGGGTTATGAAAGCCAAAAACATTCAGTACTTC. This translates into CASSFLGVMKAKNIQYF.

This clonotype was counted only a few times. The chain is built from TRBV19 and TRBJ1-1; D remains ambiguous. Trimming removed 4 bases at V and 7 bases at J, with 7 bases between. The CDR3 has 11 amino acids. The germline V gene has CDR1 LNHDA and CDR2 SQIVND (reference sequence). CDR3 DNA: TGTGCCAGTAGTACCCCGGGTGAAGCTTTCTTT. Its protein product is CASSTPGEAFF. Combining the CDR3 with reference TRBV19 and TRBJ1-1 gives the whole variable domain DGGITQSPKYLFRKEGQNVTLSCEQNLNHDAMYWYRQDPGQGLRLIYYSQIVNDFQKGDIAEGYSVSREKKESFPLTVTSAQKNPTAFYLCASSTPGEAFFGQGTRLTVV.

There are many counts of this clonotype. The V call is TRBV7-6, the J call TRBJ1-1; the D is unclear. The CDR3 has 13 residues. CDR1 and CDR2 from the germline V gene are SGHVS and FNYEAQ. Trimming left V 1 base short and J 3 bases short, with 6 bases between. CDR3 nucleotides: TGTGCCAGCAGCTTAGGCGAGGACACTGAAGCTTTCTTT. Its translation is CASSLGEDTEAFF.

This clonotype was detected a few times. The junction does not match germline at one end; this may be a read error. The CDR3 reads CASSLDVSSYEQYF. CDR3 in DNA: TGTGCCAGCAGCCTAGACGTCAGCTCCTACGAGCAGTACTTC. The J gene is TRBJ2-7, the V gene TRBV11-2, with D unresolved. The CDR3 covers 14 residues. Germline values: CDR1 SGHAT, CDR2 FQNNGV.

This clonotype has at least ten counts. J is TRBJ2-5 and V is TRBV7-2; D is uncertain. The CDR3 runs 13 residues. The V end was cut by 7 bases, the J end by 7 bases, with 16 bases between. The V gene's germline CDR1 is SGHTA and CDR2 FQGNSA. The CDR3 protein is CASISRPPGTQYF. As DNA, the CDR3 is TGTGCCAGCATCTCTCGCCCGCCGGGGACCCAGTACTTC. The variable domain in full, with the rest retrieved from reference TRBV7-2 and TRBJ2-5, is GAGVSQSPSNKVTEKGKDVELRCDPISGHTALYWYRQSLGQGLEFLIYFQGNSAPDKSGLPSDRFSAERTGGSVSTLTIQRTQQEDSAVYLCASISRPPGTQYFGPGTRLLVL.

The V call is TRBV3-1, the J call TRBJ1-3, with TRBD1 as a possible D gene (6 bases). Germline values: CDR1 LGHDT, CDR2 YNNKEL (reference sequence). V shed 1 base and J shed 2 bases, with 9 bases lying between them. This CDR3 contains 15 residues. CDR3 DNA sequence: TGTGCCAGCAGCCAAGGGACAGTTGCTGGAAACACCATATATTTT. The encoded protein is CASSQGTVAGNTIYF.

This chain joins TRBV28 and TRBJ2-7; 12 bases agree with TRBD1. V shed 4 bases and J 3 bases; nucleotides not matched to a gene: 13. The CDR3 sequence is 18 residues long. Germline V CDR1 and CDR2: MDHEN, SYDVKM. CDR3 loop: CASSSETTGTGGFYEQYF. The CDR3, as DNA: TGTGCCAGCAGTTCCGAGACGACCGGGACAGGGGGCTTCTACGAGCAGTACTTC.

V and J are TRBV11-3 and TRBJ2-1, with 11 bases identical to TRBD2. The J segment lost 5 bases and the V segment lost 3 bases, leaving 3 bases of the junction unmatched. The CDR3 totals 15 residues. Per the germline V gene, CDR1 is SGHNT and CDR2 is YENEEA. CDR3 DNA: TGTGCCAGCAGCTTGCATAGCGGGAGGGACAATGAGCAGTTCTTC. It specifies CASSLHSGRDNEQFF.

V and J are TRBV20-1 and TRBJ1-1; D is perhaps TRBD1 (6 bases). The CDR3 loop spans 14 amino acids. CDR1 DFQATT and CDR2 SNEGSKA come from the germline V gene (reference sequence). Trimming removed 3 bases at V and 1 base at J, with 12 bases between. The CDR3 protein is CSASGQTKNTEAFF. CDR3 coding DNA: TGCAGTGCTAGCGGACAGACAAAGAACACTGAAGCTTTCTTT.

This clonotype was detected many times. The CDR3 sequence is CASSRTGGGTEAFF. CDR3 in DNA: TGTGCCAGCAGCCGGACCGGAGGGGGCACTGAAGCTTTCTTT. The genes are TRBV7-2 and TRBJ1-1; D is perhaps TRBD1 (6 bases). CDR1 and CDR2 (germline): SGHTA, FQGNSA. With 5 bases removed from V and 4 bases from J, the gap between germline ends came to 14 bases. The CDR3 spans 14 residues.

The chain uses TRBV12-3 or TRBV12-4 and TRBJ1-6; no clear D gene. Trimming stripped 3 bases from V and 9 bases from J, with 15 bases between. The CDR3 totals 15 residues. The CDR3 DNA reads as TGTGCCAGCAGTTTTTTCGACACGATTGGTTCACCCCTCCACTTT. Protein product: CASSFFDTIGSPLHF.

The rearrangement uses TRBV6-1 and TRBJ1-1; no clear D. The CDR3 spans 11 residues. V shed 3 bases and J shed 10 bases, with 9 bases lying between them. Germline assignment: CDR1 MNHNS and CDR2 SASEGT. The CDR3 is CASSDGGRAFF. The CDR3 nucleotides are TGTGCCAGCAGTGATGGAGGGAGAGCTTTCTTT.

In this sample, this clonotype turned up many times. The rearrangement links TRBV7-2 to TRBJ2-5; 14 positions agree with TRBD2. The germline V gene has CDR1 SGHTA and CDR2 FQGNSA. The ends lost 5 bases at V and 4 bases at J; junction bases unmatched: 6. The CDR3 is made up of 16 amino acids. The CDR3 bases are TGTGCCAGCAGCCCCGGGACTAGCGGGAGTGGAGAGACCCAGTACTTC. Its translation is CASSPGTSGSGETQYF.

The chain has TRBV4-1 and TRBJ2-3, with D perhaps TRBD1 or TRBD2 (6 bases each). V was shortened by 1 base and J by 1 base, with 12 bases between the two germline ends. The length of the CDR3 is 16 residues. Germline V gene lookup returns CDR1 MGHRA and CDR2 YSYEKL. CDR3 amino acids: CASSQAGARGTDTQYF. The CDR3 nucleotides are TGCGCCAGCAGCCAAGCGGGGGCTCGAGGCACAGATACGCAGTATTTT.

The rearrangement links TRBV7-9 to TRBJ2-5; no firm D call. V was shortened by 1 base and J by 1 base, with 7 bases between the two germline ends. The CDR3 covers 14 residues. The germline V gene encodes CDR1 SEHNR and CDR2 FQNEAQ (reference sequence). This CDR3 reads CASSLDRSQETQYF. DNA for the CDR3: TGTGCCAGCAGCTTAGATCGCAGCCAAGAGACCCAGTACTTC.

Ten or more counts support this clonotype. The V call is TRBV7-2, the J call TRBJ1-5; D remains ambiguous. The CDR3 is made up of 13 amino acids. Germline CDR1 is SGHTA and CDR2 is FQGNSA. V was trimmed by 2 bases and J by 6 bases, leaving 8 bases between them. The CDR3 protein is CASSLLNGQPQHF. In DNA form, the CDR3 reads TGTGCCAGCAGCTTATTGAACGGTCAGCCCCAGCATTTT. Drawing the rest from reference TRBV7-2 and TRBJ1-5, the complete variable domain is GAGVSQSPSNKVTEKGKDVELRCDPISGHTALYWYRQSLGQGLEFLIYFQGNSAPDKSGLPSDRFSAERTGGSVSTLTIQRTQQEDSAVYLCASSLLNGQPQHFGDGTRLSIL.

The chain recombines TRBV19 with TRBJ2-3, with D hard to call. Germline CDR1 LNHDA, CDR2 SQIVND (reference sequence). Trimming removed 10 bases from V and 6 bases from J, with 17 bases in between. This CDR3 spans 13 amino acids. CDR3 loop: CATRVRAMDTQYF. In DNA form, the CDR3 reads TGTGCCACTCGGGTTAGGGCTATGGATACGCAGTATTTT.

The chain couples TRBV19 to TRBJ1-5; 8 positions match TRBD1. V gave up 8 bases and J gave up 4 bases; unmatched junction bases: 13. The CDR3 totals 16 residues. Germline V gene lookup returns CDR1 LNHDA and CDR2 SQIVND (reference sequence). For the CDR3, the DNA is TGTGCCAGTGGGTCCCGGACAGGGAGGTTGAATCAGCCCCAGCATTTT. It translates to CASGSRTGRLNQPQHF.